A selection of T cell receptor beta chains follows, all from one sample in a study of blood T cell repertoires in COVID-19. Sequenced by immunoSEQ multiplex PCR; TCRdb stores in-frame clones only, minus some. The profile shows under 500,000 clones, 87% of them singletons. Sequenced: PBMCs or T cells enriched from blood (not recorded which). These receptors came from a woman between 18 and 29 years old with acute COVID-19. CDR3s include the opening cysteine and the closing phenylalanine or tryptophan.

V gene,CDR3 length,J gene,CDR3 protein
TRBV12-5,15,TRBJ2-3,CASGAGLVVYNTQYF
TRBV5-4,18,TRBJ2-1,CASSLGGSGAGGTNEQFF
TRBV6-9,15,TRBJ1-6,CASSSLWDFNSPLHF
TRBV28,14,TRBJ2-3,CASRNSGGTDTQYF
TRBV12-3/TRBV12-4,13,TRBJ1-5,CASRRQGNQPQHF
TRBV10-3,18,TRBJ1-1,CAISLRGRDSRGNTEAFF
TRBV11-2,14,TRBJ1-3,CAMWRGSLGNTIYF
TRBV28,15,TRBJ2-7,CATQVWERASYEQYF
TRBV7-9,14,TRBJ1-4,CASSFDSQWEKLFF
TRBV9,15,TRBJ2-7,CASSPLAGGRNEQYF
TRBV7-2,15,TRBJ1-5,CASSLAWGRDQPQHF
TRBV5-1,16,TRBJ1-2,CASSLVNSRETPGYTF
TRBV6-1,15,TRBJ1-6,CASSEWTGINSPLHF
TRBV30,13,TRBJ1-5,CAWNRGQYQPQHF